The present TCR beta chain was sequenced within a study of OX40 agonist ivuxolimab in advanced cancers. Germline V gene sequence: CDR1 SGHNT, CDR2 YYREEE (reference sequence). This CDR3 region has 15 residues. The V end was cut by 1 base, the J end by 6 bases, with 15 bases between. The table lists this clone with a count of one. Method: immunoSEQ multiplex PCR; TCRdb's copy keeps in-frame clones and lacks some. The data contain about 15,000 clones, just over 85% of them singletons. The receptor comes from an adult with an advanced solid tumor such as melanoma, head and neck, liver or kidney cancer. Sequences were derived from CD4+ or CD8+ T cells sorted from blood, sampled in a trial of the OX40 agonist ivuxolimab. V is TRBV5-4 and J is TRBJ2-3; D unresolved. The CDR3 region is CASSLYTQSEDTQYF. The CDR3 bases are TGTGCCAGCAGCTTGTATACCCAGTCGGAGGATACGCAGTATTTT.